Presented here are 3 T cell receptor beta chains from one specimen sequenced in a study of blood T cell repertoires in COVID-19. TCRdb's copy holds only in-frame clones and misses some; the assay was immunoSEQ multiplex PCR. This repertoire shows about 360,000 clones, around 84% found once; its top ten account for less than 3.5%. The sample taken for sequencing was peripheral blood. All receptors come from a human donor in a cohort sampled during active COVID-19.

The table lists this clone with a few counts. The chain uses TRBV2 and TRBJ2-2; D is unclear. CDR1 is SNHLY, CDR2 FYNNEI, per germline. V lost 1 base, J lost 9 bases, and 9 bases lay in between. This CDR3 has 13 amino acids. CDR3 sequence (DNA): TGTGCCAGCAGTGAAGGGGCCACTTGGGAGCTGTTTTTT. Its protein is CASSEGATWELFF.

The chain employs TRBV19 and TRBJ2-3; TRBD2 aligns across 10 bases. This CDR3 comprises 17 residues. V gave up 5 bases and J gave up 4 bases; unmatched junction bases: 12. Per germline, CDR1 LNHDA and CDR2 SQIVND (reference sequence). CDR3 nucleotides: TGTGCCAGTAGTCCCCGAGGAGCGGGAGGGGTGGCAGATACGCAGTATTTT. Translation: CASSPRGAGGVADTQYF.

As to this clone: The sample carries other DNA sequences with the same CDR3. The gene calls are TRBV28 and TRBJ1-1, with TRBD1 as a possible D gene (5 bases). Germline-derived CDR1 and CDR2 are MDHEN and SYDVKM. The CDR3 is 12 residues long. V was cut by 2 bases and J by 8 bases, with 9 bases left in between. CDR3 protein: CASSLARAEAFF. CDR3 DNA sequence: TGTGCCAGCAGTTTAGCCAGGGCCGAAGCTTTCTTT.